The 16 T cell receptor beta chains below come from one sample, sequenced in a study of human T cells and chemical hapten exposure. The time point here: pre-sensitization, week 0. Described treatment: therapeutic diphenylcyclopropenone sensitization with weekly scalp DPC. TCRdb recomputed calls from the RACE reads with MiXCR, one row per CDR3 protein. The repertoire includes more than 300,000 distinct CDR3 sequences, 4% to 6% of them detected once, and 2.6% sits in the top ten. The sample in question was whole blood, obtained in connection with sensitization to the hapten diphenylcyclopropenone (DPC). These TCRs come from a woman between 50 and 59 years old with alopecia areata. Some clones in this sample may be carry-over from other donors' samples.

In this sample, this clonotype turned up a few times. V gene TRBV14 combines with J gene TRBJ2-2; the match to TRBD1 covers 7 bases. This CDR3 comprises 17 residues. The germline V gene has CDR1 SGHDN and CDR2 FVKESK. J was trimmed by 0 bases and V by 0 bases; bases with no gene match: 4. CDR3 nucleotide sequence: TGTGCCAGCAGCCAAGATCTAGGGGGCTCGAACACCGGGGAGCTGTTTTTT. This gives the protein CASSQDLGGSNTGELFF.

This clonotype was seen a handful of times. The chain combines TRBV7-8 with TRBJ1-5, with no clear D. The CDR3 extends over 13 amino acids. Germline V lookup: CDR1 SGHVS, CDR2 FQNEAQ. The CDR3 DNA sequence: TGTGCTAGCGGAGAAATAAGCAATCAGCCCCAGCATTTT. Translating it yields CASGEISNQPQHF.

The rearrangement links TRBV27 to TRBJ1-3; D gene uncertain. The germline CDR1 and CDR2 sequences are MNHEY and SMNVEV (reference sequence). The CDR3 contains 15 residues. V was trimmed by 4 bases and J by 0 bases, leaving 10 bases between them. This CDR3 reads CASSSGLLSGNTIYF. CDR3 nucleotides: TGTGCCAGCAGTTCAGGACTCCTCTCTGGAAACACCATATATTTT.

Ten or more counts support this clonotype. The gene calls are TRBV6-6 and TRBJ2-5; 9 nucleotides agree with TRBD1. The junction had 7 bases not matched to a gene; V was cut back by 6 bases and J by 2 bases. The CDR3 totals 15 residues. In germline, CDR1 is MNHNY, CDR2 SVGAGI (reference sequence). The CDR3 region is CASRAQGAIQETQYF. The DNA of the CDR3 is TGTGCCAGCAGAGCACAGGGGGCTATTCAAGAGACCCAGTACTTC.

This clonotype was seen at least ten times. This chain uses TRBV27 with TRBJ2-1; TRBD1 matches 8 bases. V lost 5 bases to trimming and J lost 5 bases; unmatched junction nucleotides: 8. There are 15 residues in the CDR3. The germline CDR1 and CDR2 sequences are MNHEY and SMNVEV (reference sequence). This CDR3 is CASSPQGAPHNEQFF. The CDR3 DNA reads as TGTGCCAGCAGTCCCCAGGGGGCGCCCCACAATGAGCAGTTCTTC.

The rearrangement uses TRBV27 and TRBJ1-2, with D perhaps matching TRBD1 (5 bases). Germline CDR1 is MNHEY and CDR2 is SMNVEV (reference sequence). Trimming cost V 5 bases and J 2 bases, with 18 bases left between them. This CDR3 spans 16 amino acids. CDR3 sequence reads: CASSTYFLAGNYGYTF. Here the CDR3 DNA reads TGTGCCAGCAGTACCTATTTTCTGGCAGGGAACTATGGCTACACCTTC.

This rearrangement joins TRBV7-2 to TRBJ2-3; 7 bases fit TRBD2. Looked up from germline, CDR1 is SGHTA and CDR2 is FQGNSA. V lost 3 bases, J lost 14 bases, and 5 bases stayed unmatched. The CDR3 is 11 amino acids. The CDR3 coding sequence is TGTGCCAGCAGCTTGGGGGGGGTGTGGTATTTT. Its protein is CASSLGGVWYF.

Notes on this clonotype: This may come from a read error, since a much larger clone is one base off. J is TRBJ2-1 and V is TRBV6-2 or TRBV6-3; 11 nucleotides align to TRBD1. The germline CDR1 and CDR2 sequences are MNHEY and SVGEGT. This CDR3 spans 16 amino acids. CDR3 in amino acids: CSSRSLFGTGGNEQFF. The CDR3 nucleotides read TGTTCCAGCAGATCCCTGTTTGGGACAGGGGGTAATGAGCAGTTCTTC.

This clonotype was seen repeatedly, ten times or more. The CDR3 coding sequence is TGTGCCAGCAGGCTCCAACTAGCGGGGGGCCACAATGAGCAGTTCTTC. This encodes CASRLQLAGGHNEQFF. The J gene is TRBJ2-1, the V gene TRBV6-5; 12 nucleotides line up with TRBD2. Germline assignment: CDR1 MNHEY and CDR2 SVGAGI. The CDR3 extends over 16 amino acids. The V gene end was trimmed by 6 bases and the J gene end by 5 bases; junction bases not matched to a gene: 8.

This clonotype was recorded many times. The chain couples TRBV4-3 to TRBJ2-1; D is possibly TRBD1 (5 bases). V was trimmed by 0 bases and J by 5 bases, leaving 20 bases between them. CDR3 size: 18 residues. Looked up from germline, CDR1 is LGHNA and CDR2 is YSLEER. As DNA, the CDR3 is TGCGCCAGCAGCCAAGAAGGTCAGGGCGACATGGGGCACAATGAGCAGTTCTTC. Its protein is CASSQEGQGDMGHNEQFF.

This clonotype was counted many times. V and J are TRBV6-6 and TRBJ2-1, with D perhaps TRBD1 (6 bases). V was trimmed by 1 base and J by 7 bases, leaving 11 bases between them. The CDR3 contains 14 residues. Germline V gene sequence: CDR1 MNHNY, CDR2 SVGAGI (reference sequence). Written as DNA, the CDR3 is TGTGCCAGCAGTTACTACAGGGTTGATAATGAGCAGTTCTTC. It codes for CASSYYRVDNEQFF.

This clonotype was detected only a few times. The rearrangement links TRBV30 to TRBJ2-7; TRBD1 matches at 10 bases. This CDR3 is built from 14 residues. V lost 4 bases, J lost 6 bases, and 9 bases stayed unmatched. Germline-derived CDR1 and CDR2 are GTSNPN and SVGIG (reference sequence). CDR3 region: CAWTSGQGRGEQYF. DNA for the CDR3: TGTGCCTGGACCTCGGGACAGGGGCGAGGCGAGCAGTACTTC.

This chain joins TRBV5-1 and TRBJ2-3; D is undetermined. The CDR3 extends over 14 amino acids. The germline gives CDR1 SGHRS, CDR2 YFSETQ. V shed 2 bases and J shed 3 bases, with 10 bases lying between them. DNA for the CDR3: TGCGCCAGCAGCTTTGACGCGGTTACAGATACGCAGTATTTT. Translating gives CASSFDAVTDTQYF.

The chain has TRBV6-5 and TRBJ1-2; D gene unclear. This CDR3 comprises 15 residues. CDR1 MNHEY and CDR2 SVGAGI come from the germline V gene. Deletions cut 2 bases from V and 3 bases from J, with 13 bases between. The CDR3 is CASSYAYLEDYGYTF. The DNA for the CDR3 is TGTGCCAGCAGTTACGCATACCTAGAAGACTATGGCTACACCTTC.

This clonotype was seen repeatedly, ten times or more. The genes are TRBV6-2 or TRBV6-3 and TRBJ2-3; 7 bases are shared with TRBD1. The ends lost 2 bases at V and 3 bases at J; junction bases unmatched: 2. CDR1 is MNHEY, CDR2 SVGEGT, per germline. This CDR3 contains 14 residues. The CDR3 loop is CASSYRGRTDTQYF. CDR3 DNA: TGTGCCAGCAGTTACAGGGGGCGGACAGATACGCAGTATTTT.

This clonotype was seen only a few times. The CDR3 here is CASSIQGAGTEAFF. Written as DNA, the CDR3 is TGTGCCAGCAGCATACAGGGGGCAGGTACTGAAGCTTTCTTT. The V gene is TRBV7-8, the J gene TRBJ1-1, with 9 positions matching TRBD1. This CDR3 has 14 residues. Per germline, CDR1 SGHVS and CDR2 FQNEAQ. With V trimmed by 5 bases and J by 5 bases, 6 bases remained unmatched.